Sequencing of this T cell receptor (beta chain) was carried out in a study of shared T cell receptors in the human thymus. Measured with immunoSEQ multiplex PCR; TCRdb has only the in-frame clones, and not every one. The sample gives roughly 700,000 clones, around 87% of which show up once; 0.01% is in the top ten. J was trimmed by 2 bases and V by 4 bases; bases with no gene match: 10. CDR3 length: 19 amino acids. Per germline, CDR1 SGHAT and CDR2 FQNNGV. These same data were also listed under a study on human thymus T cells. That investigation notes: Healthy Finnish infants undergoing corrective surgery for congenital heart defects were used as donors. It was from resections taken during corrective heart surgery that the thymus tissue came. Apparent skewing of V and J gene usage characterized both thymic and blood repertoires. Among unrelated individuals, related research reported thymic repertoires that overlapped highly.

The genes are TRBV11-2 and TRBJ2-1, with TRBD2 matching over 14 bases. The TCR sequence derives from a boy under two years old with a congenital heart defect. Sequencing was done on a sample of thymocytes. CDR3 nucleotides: TGTGCCAGCAGCTCCCCCGGGACTAGCGGGAGTCGGACCTACAATGAGCAGTTCTTC. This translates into CASSSPGTSGSRTYNEQFF.